This TCR beta chain was identified during a study of blood T cells in healthy people across ages. A second PCR, run for about 7 to 11 cycles, used a sample-barcoded 5' primer plus a J-beta primer mix. Each cDNA molecule received a tag from a template-switch adaptor that had 12 random nucleotides. Each CDR3 protein gets one entry after TCRdb re-called the 5' RACE reads with MiXCR. This sample has nearly 800,000 distinct CDR3 sequences, with around 50% found just once. On this clonotype itself: Antigen specificity is unknown.

V lost 3 bases and J lost 3, with 15 bases in between. The CDR3 loop spans 15 amino acids. CDR1 and CDR2 from the germline V gene are LGHNA and YSLEER. General study points: PBMCs that were unsorted prevented a conclusive naive versus antigen-experienced comparison.

What was sequenced was blood. This chain joins TRBV4-3 and TRBJ2-7; tentatively, D is TRBD2 (5 bases). This clonotype was sampled from a man aged 35 to 55 in good health. The CDR3 nucleotides are TGCGCCAGCAGCCAGGAGACGACCGGGGTCTACGAGCAGTACTTC. It specifies CASSQETTGVYEQYF.